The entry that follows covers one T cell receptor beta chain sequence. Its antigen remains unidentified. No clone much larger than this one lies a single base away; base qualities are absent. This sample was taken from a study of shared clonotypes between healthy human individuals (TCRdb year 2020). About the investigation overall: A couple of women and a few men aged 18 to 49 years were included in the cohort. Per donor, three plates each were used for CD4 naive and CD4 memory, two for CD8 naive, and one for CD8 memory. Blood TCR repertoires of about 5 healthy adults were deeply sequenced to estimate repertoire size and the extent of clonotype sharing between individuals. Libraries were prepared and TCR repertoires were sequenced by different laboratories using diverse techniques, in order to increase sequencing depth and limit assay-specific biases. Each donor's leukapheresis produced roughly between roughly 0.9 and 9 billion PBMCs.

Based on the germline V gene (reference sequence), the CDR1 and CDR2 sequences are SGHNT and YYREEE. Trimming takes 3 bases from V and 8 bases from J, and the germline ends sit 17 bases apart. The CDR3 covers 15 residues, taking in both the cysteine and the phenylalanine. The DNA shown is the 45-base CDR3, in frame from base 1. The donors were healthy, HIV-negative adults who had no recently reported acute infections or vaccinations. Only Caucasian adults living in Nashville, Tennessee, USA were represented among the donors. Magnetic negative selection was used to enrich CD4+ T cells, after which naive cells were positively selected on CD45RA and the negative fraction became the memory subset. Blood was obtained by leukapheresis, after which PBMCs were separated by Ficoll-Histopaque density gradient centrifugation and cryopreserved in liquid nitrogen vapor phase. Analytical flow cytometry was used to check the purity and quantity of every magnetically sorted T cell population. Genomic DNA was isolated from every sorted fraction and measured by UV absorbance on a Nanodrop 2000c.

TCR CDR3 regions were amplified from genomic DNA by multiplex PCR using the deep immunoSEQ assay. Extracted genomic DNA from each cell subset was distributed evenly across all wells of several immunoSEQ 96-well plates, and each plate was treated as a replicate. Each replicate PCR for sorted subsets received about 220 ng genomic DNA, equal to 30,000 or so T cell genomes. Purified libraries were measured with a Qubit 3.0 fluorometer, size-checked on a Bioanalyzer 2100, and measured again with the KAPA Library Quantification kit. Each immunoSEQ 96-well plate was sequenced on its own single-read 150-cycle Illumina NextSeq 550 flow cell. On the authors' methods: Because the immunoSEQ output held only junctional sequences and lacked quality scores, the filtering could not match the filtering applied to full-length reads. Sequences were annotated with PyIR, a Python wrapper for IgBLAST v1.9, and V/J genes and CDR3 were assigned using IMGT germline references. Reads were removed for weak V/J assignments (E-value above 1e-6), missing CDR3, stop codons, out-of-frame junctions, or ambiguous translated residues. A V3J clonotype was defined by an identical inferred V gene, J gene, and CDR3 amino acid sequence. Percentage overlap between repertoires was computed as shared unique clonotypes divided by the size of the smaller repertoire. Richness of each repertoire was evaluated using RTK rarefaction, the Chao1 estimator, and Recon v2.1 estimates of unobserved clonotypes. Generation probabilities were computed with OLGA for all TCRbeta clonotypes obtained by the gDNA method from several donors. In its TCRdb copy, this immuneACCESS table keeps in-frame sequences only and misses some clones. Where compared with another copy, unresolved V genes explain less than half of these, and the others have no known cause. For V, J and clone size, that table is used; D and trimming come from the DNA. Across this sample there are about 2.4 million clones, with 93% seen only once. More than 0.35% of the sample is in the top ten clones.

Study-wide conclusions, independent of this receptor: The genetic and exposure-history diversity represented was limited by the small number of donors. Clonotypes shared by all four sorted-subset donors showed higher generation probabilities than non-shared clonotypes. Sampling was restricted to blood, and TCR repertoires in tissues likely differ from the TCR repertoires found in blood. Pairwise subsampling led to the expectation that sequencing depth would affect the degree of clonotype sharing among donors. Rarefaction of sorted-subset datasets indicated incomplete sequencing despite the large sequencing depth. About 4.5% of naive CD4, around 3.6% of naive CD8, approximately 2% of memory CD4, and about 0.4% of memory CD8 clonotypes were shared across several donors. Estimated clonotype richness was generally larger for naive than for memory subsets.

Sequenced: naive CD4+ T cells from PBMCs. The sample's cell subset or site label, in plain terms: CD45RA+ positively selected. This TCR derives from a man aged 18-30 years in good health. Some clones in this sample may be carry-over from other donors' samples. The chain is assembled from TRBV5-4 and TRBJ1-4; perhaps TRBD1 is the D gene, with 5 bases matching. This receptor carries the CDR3 CASSSKQALGEKLFF. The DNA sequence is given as TGTGCCAGCAGCTCGAAACAGGCACTGGGGGAAAAACTGTTTTTT.